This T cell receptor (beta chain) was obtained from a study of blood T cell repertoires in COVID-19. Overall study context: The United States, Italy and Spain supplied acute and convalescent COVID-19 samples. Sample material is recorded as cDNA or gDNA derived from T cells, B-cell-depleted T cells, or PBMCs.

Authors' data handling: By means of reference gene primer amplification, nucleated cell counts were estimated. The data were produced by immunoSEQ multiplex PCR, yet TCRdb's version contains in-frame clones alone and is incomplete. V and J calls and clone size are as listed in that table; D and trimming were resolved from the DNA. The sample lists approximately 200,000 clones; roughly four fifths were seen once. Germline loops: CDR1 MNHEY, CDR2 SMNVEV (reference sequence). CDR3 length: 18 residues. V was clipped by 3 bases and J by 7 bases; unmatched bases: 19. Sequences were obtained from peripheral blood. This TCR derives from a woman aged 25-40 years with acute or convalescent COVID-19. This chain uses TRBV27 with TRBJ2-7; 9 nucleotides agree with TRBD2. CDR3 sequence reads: CASSFRLGRLAGVGEQYF. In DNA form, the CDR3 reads TGTGCCAGCAGTTTTAGGTTGGGGCGGTTAGCGGGAGTCGGTGAGCAGTACTTC.